The 8 T cell receptor beta chains given below trace back to one sample, sequenced in a study of beta chain features in type 1 diabetes. Points from the study as a whole: Among all four CD4+ subsets, Type 1 diabetes patients had TCRB CDR3s that were moderately but significantly shorter.

TCRB transcripts that were expressed got sequenced, as all of the isolated RNA had been reverse transcribed. The repertoire was sequenced with immunoSEQ multiplex PCR; TCRdb's copy has only in-frame clones and lacks some. The data contain 630,000 or so clones, around 15% of them seen just once; the ten biggest clones take up 0.035% to 0.04%. These receptors' antigens are unknown. The sequenced sample was naive CD4+ T cells from blood. These receptors originate from a man between 18 and 35 years old with type 1 diabetes.

This clone was picked up a small number of times. The rearrangement links TRBV7-2 to TRBJ2-4, with a possible D match to TRBD1 (6 bases). V lost 1 base and J 5 bases, leaving 6 bases between the germline ends. Germline CDR1 is SGHTA and CDR2 is FQGNSA. CDR3 size: 13 residues. The CDR3 here is CASSLGQENIQYF. The CDR3 coding sequence is TGTGCCAGCAGCTTAGGACAGGAAAACATTCAGTACTTC.

The table lists this clone with a few counts. The CDR3 region is CAISESKGAAYEQYF. The CDR3 nucleotides read TGTGCCATCAGTGAGTCTAAAGGAGCGGCCTACGAGCAGTACTTC. The chain has TRBV10-3 and TRBJ2-7; possibly TRBD2 for D (5 bases). The CDR3 extends over 15 amino acids. CDR1 ENHRY and CDR2 SYGVKD come from the germline V gene. V was shortened by 0 bases and J by 2 bases, with 11 bases between the two germline ends.

This clone has a handful of counts. The J gene is TRBJ2-2, the V gene TRBV5-1; the D gene is possibly TRBD2 (5 bases). Germline loops: CDR1 SGHRS, CDR2 YFSETQ. Trimming cost V 0 bases and J 5 bases, with 11 bases left between them. This CDR3 spans 15 amino acids. The CDR3 bases are TGCGCCAGCAGCTTGGTTCTAGCCGGGACCGGGGAGCTGTTTTTT. This sequence encodes CASSLVLAGTGELFF.

Only a few counts were recorded for this clone. The chain joins TRBV6-6 to TRBJ1-4, with 8 positions matching TRBD1. The germline CDR1 and CDR2 sequences are MNHNY and SVGAGI (reference sequence). The CDR3 runs to 15 residues. The V and J ends lost 7 bases and 5 bases, in that order; junction bases with no gene match: 9. CDR3 in DNA: TGTGCCAGCACAAGTCGGGGACAGGAGAATGAAAAACTGTTTTTT. It specifies CASTSRGQENEKLFF.

This clone came up a few times. The V gene is TRBV7-9, the J gene TRBJ1-4, with 7 bases fitting TRBD1. The CDR3 runs 14 residues. After removal of 4 bases from V and 6 bases from J, the junction contained 5 bases not matched to a gene. Germline V CDR1 and CDR2: SEHNR, FQNEAQ (reference sequence). CDR3 in amino acids: CASSSTGKDEKLFF. In nucleotides, the CDR3 is TGTGCCAGCAGCTCGACAGGGAAAGATGAAAAACTGTTTTTT.

This clone showed up just a few times. The gene calls are TRBV6-1 and TRBJ2-2, with D tentatively TRBD1 (5 bases). The germline CDR1 and CDR2 sequences are MNHNS and SASEGT. Trimming stripped 6 bases from V and 0 bases from J, with 11 bases between. The CDR3 totals 15 residues. Written as DNA, the CDR3 is TGTGCCAGCAGGGAACAGGTGACGAACACCGGGGAGCTGTTTTTT. Its translation is CASREQVTNTGELFF.

This clone appeared a few times. The rearrangement links TRBV7-9 to TRBJ2-7; 9 positions match TRBD1. This CDR3 contains 17 residues. V was pared by 4 bases and J by 3 bases, with 13 bases of the junction left unmatched. Germline-derived CDR1 and CDR2 are SEHNR and FQNEAQ (reference sequence). The CDR3 spells CASSSTPGTGFGYEQYF. The CDR3 DNA sequence: TGTGCCAGCAGCTCAACCCCCGGGACAGGGTTCGGCTACGAGCAGTACTTC.

The V and J genes are TRBV5-1 and TRBJ1-1; D perhaps matches TRBD1 (5 bases). V was shortened by 7 bases and J by 1 base, with 14 bases between the two germline ends. The V gene's germline CDR1 is SGHRS and CDR2 YFSETQ. The CDR3 sequence is 14 residues long. In DNA form, the CDR3 reads TGCGCCAGCTTACAGAACACAGGGAACACTGAAGCTTTCTTT. Translated: CASLQNTGNTEAFF.